The source of this T cell receptor beta chain is a study of CD8+ T cells in alopecia areata. Study-wide context: Administration of oral tofacitinib to treated patients was at 5 to 10 mg twice daily. Study-wide points: Scalp sample data also include resident alphabeta T cells from normal skin.

cDNA serving as the sequencing template came from extracted, reverse transcribed RNA. Sequencing was performed with immunoSEQ multiplex PCR; in TCRdb, only in-frame clones are kept and a portion is missing. The sample carries roughly 150,000 clones, less than 65% recorded once. Lesional scalp tissue (obtained by punch biopsy) and peripheral blood were collected from alopecia areata patients. Germline CDR1 reads LGHNA; CDR2 reads YNFKEQ. Germline trimming cut 1 base from V and 2 bases from J; bases unmatched to any gene: 5. The CDR3 loop spans 16 amino acids. On this clone itself: Antigen: not known.

This clonotype was sampled from a human donor with alopecia areata. The chain recombines TRBV4-2 with TRBJ2-3, with TRBD2 identical over 8 bases. The sample was CD8+ T cells sorted from blood, taken at week 0. The CDR3 DNA reads TGTGCCAGCAGCCAAGTGCCAGCGGGGGTCACAGATACGCAGTATTTT. Translated: CASSQVPAGVTDTQYF.